This T cell receptor beta chain derives from a study of T cells in tuberculosis. Using immunoSEQ multiplex PCR, the repertoire was profiled, and TCRdb retains in-frame clones only, with some absent. The sample holds about 34,000 clones; approximately 89% are singletons and the top ten take 2% to 3%. Of note for this clone: Its matching antigen is unknown.

The sample's time point: new active TB diagnosis, blood taken before or within 7 days of starting treatment. The study's findings and limits: Smaller alpha distances in active tuberculosis partly reflected shorter CDR3-alpha lengths.

Germline V CDR1 and CDR2: LNHDA, SQIVND (reference sequence). Trimming stripped 1 base from V and 5 bases from J, with 14 bases between. The CDR3 sequence is 15 residues long. The origin of this receptor is an adult with tuberculosis. Sample: PBMCs, taken at tuberculosis diagnosis. The gene calls are TRBV19 and TRBJ1-1; D is perhaps TRBD1 (5 bases). CDR3 DNA sequence: TGTGCCAGTAGTATAGTAGGGGCAGCGTTGACTGAAGCTTTCTTT. Residues: CASSIVGAALTEAFF.